A selection of T cell receptor beta chains follows, all from one sample in a study of molecular identifiers for immune sequencing clone quantification. TCRdb re-analysed the PCR reads in MiXCR, keeping a single row per CDR3 protein. The sample contains under 600,000 distinct CDR3 sequences, roughly 23% of which appear only once. Sequencing was done on a sample of naive CD8+ T cells from blood, with Jurkat cell RNA spiked in. Source of these receptors: a human donor in good health. Some libraries in this study had Jurkat cell RNA spiked in. The CDR3 runs from the conserved cysteine through the conserved F or W. The D gene is left open where the match is weak. Part of the rows lack a size; the others show once, few, many or a class for expanded clones.

V: TRBV13; D: TRBD2; J: TRBJ2-1; length: 13; size: NA; DNA: TGTGCCAGCAGCTCTGGGGGGGGGAGTGAGCAGTTCTTC; CDR3: CASSSGGGSEQFF
V: TRBV7-9; D: NA; J: TRBJ2-3; length: 14; size: NA; DNA: TGTGCCAGCAGCCCCACATCCATCACAGATACGCAGTATTTT; CDR3: CASSPTSITDTQYF
V: TRBV7-9; D: NA; J: TRBJ1-1; length: 14; size: NA; DNA: TGTGCCAGCAGTCTACAGGGTTTGCACACTGAAGCTTTCTTT; CDR3: CASSLQGLHTEAFF
V: TRBV27; D: NA; J: TRBJ2-7; length: 13; size: NA; DNA: TGTGCCAGCAGTTCGGGCCCGAACAACGAGCAGTACTTC; CDR3: CASSSGPNNEQYF
V: TRBV20-1; D: NA; J: TRBJ2-1; length: 17; size: NA; DNA: TGCAGTGTTCCGGGACTCTTCATTGGCCCCGTTCCGGGGGAGCAGTTCTTC; CDR3: CSVPGLFIGPVPGEQFF
V: TRBV7-2; D: TRBD2; J: TRBJ2-7; length: 16; size: few; DNA: TGTGCCAGCAGCTTATACGGAGGACTAGCATTCTACGAGCAGTACTTC; CDR3: CASSLYGGLAFYEQYF
V: TRBV5-1; D: NA; J: TRBJ2-2; length: 13; size: many; DNA: TGCGCCAGCAGCTTCGAGAACACCGGGGAGCTGTTTTTT; CDR3: CASSFENTGELFF
V: TRBV27; D: NA; J: TRBJ1-5; length: 13; size: many; DNA: TGTGCCAGCAGTTTTCTTAGCAATCAGCCCCAGCATTTT; CDR3: CASSFLSNQPQHF
V: TRBV5-6; D: TRBD2; J: TRBJ2-1; length: 16; size: NA; DNA: TGTGCCAGCAGCTCGGCCCACAGGCTAGCGGACAATGAGCAGTTCTTC; CDR3: CASSSAHRLADNEQFF
V: TRBV6-2/TRBV6-3; D: TRBD2; J: TRBJ2-7; length: 17; size: NA; DNA: TGTGCCAGCAGTTACTCGAGGACTAGCGGGATTTACTACGAGCAGTACTTC; CDR3: CASSYSRTSGIYYEQYF
V: TRBV7-2; D: NA; J: TRBJ1-6; length: 13; size: many; DNA: TGTGCCAGCAGCTTAGCTGGCGGCGCACCCCTCCACTTT; CDR3: CASSLAGGAPLHF
V: TRBV5-4; D: TRBD1; J: TRBJ2-7; length: 14; size: many; DNA: TGTGCCAGCAGCTCCGGGACAGGGGTGTCCGAGCAGTACTTC; CDR3: CASSSGTGVSEQYF
V: TRBV6-1; D: NA; J: TRBJ1-6; length: 17; size: many; DNA: TGTGCCAGCAGCACCGGGACAACGCGTTACTATAATTCACCCCTCCACTTT; CDR3: CASSTGTTRYYNSPLHF
V: TRBV12-3/TRBV12-4; D: NA; J: TRBJ2-5; length: 13; size: few; DNA: TGTGCCAGCAGCTTCGGACGGAAAGAGACCCAGTACTTC; CDR3: CASSFGRKETQYF
V: TRBV2; D: TRBD1; J: TRBJ2-7; length: 13; size: many; DNA: TGTGCCAGCACCTGGGACAGCTCCTACGAGCAGTACTTC; CDR3: CASTWDSSYEQYF
V: TRBV7-9; D: NA; J: TRBJ2-5; length: 15; size: few; DNA: TGTGCCAGCAGCTCTAGGGGGGGTCTTTCTGAGACCCAGTACTTC; CDR3: CASSSRGGLSETQYF